This T cell receptor (beta chain) appears in the sequencing data of a study of response to subunit inactivated influenza vaccine. General study results and limits: The authors put forward the suggestion that each seasonal influenza vaccination may bring in only a limited number of new T cells.

V lost 4 bases and J lost 5, with 9 bases in between. Germline V gene data show CDR1 as SGHTA and CDR2 as FQGNSA. The CDR3 spans 12 residues. TCRdb recomputed calls from the RT-PCR reads with MiXCR, one row per CDR3 protein. The table lists roughly 650,000 distinct CDR3 sequences, 15% to 17% of them singletons. This clonotype turned up a few times. No antigen is known for it. A far larger clone is one base from this, pointing to a likely read error. The TCR comes from a man between 50 and 59 years old who received an inactivated influenza vaccine. The chain has TRBV7-2 and TRBJ2-7; maybe TRBD1 (6 bases). The input for sequencing was PBMCs from blood, taken 11 to 12 days after vaccination. CDR3 coding DNA: TGTGCCAGCAGCTCACAGGGCAACGAGCAGTACTTC. Translation gives CASSSQGNEQYF.